This TCR beta chain was recovered during a study of PD-L1 blockade in urothelial cancer. Study as a whole: Atezolizumab therapy began for patients around 2014, dosed at 1,200 mg intravenously every 3 weeks. Whole-study results and caveats: Durable-benefit cases showed more tumor-associated blood clone expansion at 3 weeks.

Time point in this sample: pretreatment peripheral blood. Worth noting for this clone: What it binds is not known.

Data came from immunoSEQ multiplex PCR; TCRdb stores just in-frame clones and leaves some out. The table lists tens of thousands of clones, roughly 89% of them singletons, with about 14% in the top ten. Sequenced here: PBMCs, sampled around atezolizumab (anti-PD-L1) treatment. This sequence originates from a woman aged 55-69 years with urothelial cancer.

The CDR3 bases are TGTGCCAGCTCACCACTAGGGGATAACTATGGCTACACCTTC. This gives the protein CASSPLGDNYGYTF. V gene TRBV18 combines with J gene TRBJ1-2; tentatively, D is TRBD1 (5 bases). The CDR3 sequence is 14 residues long. With 1 base removed from V and 1 base from J, the gap between germline ends came to 7 bases. Germline V CDR1 and CDR2: KGHSH, LQKENI.